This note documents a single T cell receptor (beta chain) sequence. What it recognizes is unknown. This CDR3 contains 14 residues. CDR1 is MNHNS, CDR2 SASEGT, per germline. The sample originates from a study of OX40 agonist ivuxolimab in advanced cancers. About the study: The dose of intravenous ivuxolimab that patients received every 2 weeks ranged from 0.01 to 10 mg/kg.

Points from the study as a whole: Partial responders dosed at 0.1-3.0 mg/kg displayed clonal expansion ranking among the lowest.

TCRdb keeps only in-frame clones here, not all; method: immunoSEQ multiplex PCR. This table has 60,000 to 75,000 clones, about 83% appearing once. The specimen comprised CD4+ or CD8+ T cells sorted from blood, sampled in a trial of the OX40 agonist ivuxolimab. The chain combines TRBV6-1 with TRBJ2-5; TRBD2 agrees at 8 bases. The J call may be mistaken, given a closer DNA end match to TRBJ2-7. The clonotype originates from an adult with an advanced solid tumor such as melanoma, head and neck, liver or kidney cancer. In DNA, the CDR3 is TGTGCCAGCAGGATAGCGGGGCCCCTCTACGAGCAGTACTTC. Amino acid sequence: CASRIAGPLYEQYF.